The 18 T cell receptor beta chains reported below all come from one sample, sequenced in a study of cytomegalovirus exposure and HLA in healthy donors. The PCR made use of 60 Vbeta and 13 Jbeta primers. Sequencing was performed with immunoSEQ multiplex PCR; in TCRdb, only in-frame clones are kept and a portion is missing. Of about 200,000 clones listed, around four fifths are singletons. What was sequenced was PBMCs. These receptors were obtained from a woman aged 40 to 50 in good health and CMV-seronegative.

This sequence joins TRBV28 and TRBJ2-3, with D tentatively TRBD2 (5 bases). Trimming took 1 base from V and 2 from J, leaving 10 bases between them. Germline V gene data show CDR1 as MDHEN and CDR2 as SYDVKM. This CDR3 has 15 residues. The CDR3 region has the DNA TGTGCCAGCAGTTTATCTAGCTCAATCACAGATACGCAGTATTTT. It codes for CASSLSSSITDTQYF.

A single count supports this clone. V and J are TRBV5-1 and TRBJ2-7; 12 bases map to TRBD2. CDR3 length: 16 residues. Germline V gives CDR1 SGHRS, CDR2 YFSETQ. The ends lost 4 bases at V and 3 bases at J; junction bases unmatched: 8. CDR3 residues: CASSEPGLAGHYEQYF. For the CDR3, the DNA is TGCGCCAGCAGCGAGCCGGGACTAGCGGGTCACTACGAGCAGTACTTC.

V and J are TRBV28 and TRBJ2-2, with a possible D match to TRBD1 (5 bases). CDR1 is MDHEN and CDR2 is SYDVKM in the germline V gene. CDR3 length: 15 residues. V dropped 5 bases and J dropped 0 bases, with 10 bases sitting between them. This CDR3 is CASSLRQSNTGELFF. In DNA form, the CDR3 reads TGTGCCAGCAGTCTTAGACAGTCGAACACCGGGGAGCTGTTTTTT.

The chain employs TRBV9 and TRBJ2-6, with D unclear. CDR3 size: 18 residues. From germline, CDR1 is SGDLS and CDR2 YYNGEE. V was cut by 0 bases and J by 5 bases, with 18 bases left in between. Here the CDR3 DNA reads TGTGCCAGCAGCGTAGTTGAGGCAGTGTCGGCGAGGGCCAACGTCCTGACTTTC. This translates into CASSVVEAVSARANVLTF. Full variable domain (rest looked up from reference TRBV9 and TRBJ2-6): DSGVTQTPKHLITATGQRVTLRCSPRSGDLSVYWYQQSLDQGLQFLIQYYNGEERAKGNILERFSAQQFPDLHSELNLSSLELGDSALYFCASSVVEAVSARANVLTFGAGSRLTVL.

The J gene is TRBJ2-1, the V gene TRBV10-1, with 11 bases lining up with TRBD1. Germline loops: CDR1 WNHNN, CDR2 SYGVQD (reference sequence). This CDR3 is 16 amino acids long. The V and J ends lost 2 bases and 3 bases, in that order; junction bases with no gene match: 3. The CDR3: CASSEGQGANYNEQFF. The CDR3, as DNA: TGCGCCAGCAGTGAGGGACAGGGGGCGAACTACAATGAGCAGTTCTTC.

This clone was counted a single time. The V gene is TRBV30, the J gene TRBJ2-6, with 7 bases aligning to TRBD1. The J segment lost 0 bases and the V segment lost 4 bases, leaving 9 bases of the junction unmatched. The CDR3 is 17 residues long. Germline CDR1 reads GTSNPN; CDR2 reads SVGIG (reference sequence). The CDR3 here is CAWNYRGQFSGANVLTF. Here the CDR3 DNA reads TGTGCCTGGAACTACAGGGGCCAATTCTCTGGGGCCAACGTCCTGACTTTC. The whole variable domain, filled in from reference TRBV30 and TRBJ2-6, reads SQTIHQWPATLVQPVGSPLSLECTVEGTSNPNLYWYRQAAGRGLQLLFYSVGIGQISSEVPQNLSASRPQDRQFILSSKKLLLSDSGFYLCAWNYRGQFSGANVLTFGAGSRLTVL.

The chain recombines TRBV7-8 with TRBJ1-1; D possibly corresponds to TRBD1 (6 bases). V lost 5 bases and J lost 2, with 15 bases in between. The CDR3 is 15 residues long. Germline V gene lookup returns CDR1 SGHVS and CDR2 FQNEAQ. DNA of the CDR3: TGTGCCAGCAGCCTTCCCCTGGGACATAACACTGAAGCTTTCTTT. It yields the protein CASSLPLGHNTEAFF.

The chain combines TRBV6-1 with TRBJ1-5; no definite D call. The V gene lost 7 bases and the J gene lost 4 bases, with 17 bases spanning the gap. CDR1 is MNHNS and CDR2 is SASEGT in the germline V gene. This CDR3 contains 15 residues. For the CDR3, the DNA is TGTGCCAGCACCGAGGGTCAGTCCTTAAATCAGCCCCAGCATTTT. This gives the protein CASTEGQSLNQPQHF.

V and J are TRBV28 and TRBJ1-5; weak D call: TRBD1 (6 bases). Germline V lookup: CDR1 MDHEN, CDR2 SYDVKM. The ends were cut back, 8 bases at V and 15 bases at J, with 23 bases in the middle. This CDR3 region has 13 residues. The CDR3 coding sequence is TGTGCCAGCGGCACAGGGAGGGCCCGATTCCTGCATTTT. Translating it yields CASGTGRARFLHF. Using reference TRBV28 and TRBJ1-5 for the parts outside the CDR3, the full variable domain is DVKVTQSSRYLVKRTGEKVFLECVQDMDHENMFWYRQDPGLGLRLIYFSYDVKMKEKGDIPEGYSVSREKKERFSLILESASTNQTSMYLCASGTGRARFLHFGDGTRLSIL.

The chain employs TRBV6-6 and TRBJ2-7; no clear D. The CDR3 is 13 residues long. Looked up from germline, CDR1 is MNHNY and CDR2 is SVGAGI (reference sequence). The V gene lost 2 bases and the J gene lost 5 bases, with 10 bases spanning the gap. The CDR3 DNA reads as TGTGCCAGCAGTTACCCCCCTTCGGACGAGCAGTACTTC. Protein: CASSYPPSDEQYF.

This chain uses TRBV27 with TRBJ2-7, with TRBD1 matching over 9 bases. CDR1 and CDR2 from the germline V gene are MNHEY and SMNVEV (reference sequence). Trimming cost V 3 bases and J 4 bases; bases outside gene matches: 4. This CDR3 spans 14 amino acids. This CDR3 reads CASSFGTGFYEQYF. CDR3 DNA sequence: TGTGCCAGCAGTTTTGGGACAGGGTTTTACGAGCAGTACTTC.

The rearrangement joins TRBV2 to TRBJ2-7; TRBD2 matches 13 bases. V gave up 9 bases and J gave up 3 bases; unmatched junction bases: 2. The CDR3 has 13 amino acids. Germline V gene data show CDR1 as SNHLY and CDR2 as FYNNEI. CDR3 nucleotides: TGTGCCAGAAGGACTAGCGGGGGCTACGAGCAGTACTTC. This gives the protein CARRTSGGYEQYF.

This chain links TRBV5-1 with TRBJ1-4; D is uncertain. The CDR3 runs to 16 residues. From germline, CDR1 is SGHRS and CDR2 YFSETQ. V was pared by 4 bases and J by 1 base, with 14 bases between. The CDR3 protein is CASSRPGEVTNEKLFF. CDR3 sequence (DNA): TGCGCCAGCAGCAGGCCCGGAGAGGTAACTAATGAAAAACTGTTTTTT.

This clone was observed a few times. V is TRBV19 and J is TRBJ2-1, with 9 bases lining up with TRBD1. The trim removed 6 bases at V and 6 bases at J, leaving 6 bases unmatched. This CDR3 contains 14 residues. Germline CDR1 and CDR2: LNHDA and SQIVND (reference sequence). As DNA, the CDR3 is TGTGCCAGTAGCGTGACAGGGGGTTCCAATGAGCAGTTCTTC. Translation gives CASSVTGGSNEQFF.

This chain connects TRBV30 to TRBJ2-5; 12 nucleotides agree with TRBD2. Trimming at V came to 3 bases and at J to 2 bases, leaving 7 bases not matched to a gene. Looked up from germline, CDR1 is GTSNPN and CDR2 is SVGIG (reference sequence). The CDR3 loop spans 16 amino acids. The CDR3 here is CAWRGRTSGVQETQYF. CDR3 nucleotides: TGTGCCTGGAGGGGGCGGACTAGCGGGGTTCAAGAGACCCAGTACTTC.

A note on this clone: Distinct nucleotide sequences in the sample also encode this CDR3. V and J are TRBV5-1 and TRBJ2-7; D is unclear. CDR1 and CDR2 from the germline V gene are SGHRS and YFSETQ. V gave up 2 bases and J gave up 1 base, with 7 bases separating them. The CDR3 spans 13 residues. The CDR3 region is CASSLARSYEQYF. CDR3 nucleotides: TGCGCCAGCAGCTTAGCTCGTTCCTACGAGCAGTACTTC. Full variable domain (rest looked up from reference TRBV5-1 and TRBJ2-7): KAGVTQTPRYLIKTRGQQVTLSCSPISGHRSVSWYQQTPGQGLQFLFEYFSETQRNKGNFPGRFSGRQFSNSRSEMNVSTLELGDSALYLCASSLARSYEQYFGPGTRLTVT.

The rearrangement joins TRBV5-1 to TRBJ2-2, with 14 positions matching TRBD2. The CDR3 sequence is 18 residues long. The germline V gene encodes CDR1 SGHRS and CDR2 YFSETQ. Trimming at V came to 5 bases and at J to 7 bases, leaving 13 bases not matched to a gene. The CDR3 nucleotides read TGCGCCAGCAGTCTCTCCCGGGGACTAGCGGGAGAGGTCGGGGAGCTGTTTTTT. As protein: CASSLSRGLAGEVGELFF. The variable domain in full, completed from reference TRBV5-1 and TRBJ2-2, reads KAGVTQTPRYLIKTRGQQVTLSCSPISGHRSVSWYQQTPGQGLQFLFEYFSETQRNKGNFPGRFSGRQFSNSRSEMNVSTLELGDSALYLCASSLSRGLAGEVGELFFGEGSRLTVL.

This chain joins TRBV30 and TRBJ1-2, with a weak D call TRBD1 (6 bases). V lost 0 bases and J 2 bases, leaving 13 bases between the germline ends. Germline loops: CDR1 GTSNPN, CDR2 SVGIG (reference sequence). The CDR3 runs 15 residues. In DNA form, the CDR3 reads TGTGCCTGGAGTGTACGTTATCAGGGGAACTATGGCTACACCTTC. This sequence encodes CAWSVRYQGNYGYTF.